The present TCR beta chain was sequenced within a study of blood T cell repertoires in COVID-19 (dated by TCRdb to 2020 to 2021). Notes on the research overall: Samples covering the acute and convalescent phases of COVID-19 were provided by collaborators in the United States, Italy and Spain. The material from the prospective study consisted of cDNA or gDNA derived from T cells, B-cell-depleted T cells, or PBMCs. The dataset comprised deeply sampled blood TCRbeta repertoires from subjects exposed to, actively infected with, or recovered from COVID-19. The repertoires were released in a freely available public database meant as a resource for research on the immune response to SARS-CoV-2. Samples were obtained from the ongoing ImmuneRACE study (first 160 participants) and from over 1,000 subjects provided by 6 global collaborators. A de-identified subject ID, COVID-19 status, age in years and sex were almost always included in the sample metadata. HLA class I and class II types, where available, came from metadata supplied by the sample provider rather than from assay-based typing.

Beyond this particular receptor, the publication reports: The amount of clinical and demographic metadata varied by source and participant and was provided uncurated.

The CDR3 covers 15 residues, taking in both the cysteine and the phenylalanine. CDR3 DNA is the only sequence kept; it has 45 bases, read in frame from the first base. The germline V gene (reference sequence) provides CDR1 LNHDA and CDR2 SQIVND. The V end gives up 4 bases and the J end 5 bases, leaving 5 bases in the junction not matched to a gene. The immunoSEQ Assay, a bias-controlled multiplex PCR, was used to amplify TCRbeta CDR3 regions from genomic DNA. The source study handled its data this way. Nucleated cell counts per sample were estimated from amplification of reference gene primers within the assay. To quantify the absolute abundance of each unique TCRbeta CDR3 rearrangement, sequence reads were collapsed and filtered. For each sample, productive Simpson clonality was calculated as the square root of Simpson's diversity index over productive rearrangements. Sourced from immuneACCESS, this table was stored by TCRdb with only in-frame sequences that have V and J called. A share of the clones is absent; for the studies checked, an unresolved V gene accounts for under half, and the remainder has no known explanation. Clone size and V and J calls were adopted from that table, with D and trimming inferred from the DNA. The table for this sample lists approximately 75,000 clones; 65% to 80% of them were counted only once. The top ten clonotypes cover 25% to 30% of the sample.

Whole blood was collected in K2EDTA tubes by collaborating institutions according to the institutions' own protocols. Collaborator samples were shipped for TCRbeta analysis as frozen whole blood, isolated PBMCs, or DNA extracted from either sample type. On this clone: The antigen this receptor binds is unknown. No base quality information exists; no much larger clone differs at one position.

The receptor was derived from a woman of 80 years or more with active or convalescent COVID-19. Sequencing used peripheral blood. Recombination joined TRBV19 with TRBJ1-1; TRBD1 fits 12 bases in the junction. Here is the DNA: TGTGCCAGTAGTAGGGACAGGGGGCGCGTGACTGAAGCTTTCTTT. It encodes CASSRDRGRVTEAFF.